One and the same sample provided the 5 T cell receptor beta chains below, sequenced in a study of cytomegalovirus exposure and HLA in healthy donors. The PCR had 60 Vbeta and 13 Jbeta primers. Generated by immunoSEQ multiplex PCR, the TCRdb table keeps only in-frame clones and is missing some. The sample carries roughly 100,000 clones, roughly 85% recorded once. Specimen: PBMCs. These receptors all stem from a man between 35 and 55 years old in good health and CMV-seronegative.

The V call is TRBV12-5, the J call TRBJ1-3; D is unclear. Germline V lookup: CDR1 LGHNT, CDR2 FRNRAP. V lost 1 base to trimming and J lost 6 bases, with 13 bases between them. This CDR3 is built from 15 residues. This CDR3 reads CASGLGQSQANTIYF. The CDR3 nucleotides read TGTGCTAGTGGTTTGGGACAATCTCAGGCAAACACCATATATTTT.

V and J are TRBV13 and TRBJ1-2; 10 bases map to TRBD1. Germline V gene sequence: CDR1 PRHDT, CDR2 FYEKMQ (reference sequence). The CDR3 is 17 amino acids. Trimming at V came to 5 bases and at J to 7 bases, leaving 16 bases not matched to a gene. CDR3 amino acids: CASSPYLGQGKRSGYTF. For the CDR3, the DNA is TGTGCCAGCAGCCCCTACCTGGGACAGGGGAAAAGGAGTGGCTACACCTTC.

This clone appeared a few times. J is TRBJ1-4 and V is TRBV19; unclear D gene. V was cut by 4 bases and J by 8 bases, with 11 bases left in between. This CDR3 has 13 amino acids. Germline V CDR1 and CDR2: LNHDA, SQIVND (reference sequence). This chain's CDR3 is CASSTGRREKLFF. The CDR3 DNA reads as TGTGCCAGTAGTACTGGGAGACGAGAAAAACTGTTTTTT.

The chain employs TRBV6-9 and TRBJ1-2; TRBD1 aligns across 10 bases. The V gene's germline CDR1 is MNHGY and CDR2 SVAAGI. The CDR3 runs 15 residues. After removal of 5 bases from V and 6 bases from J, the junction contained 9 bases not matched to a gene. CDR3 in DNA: TGTGCCAGCAGTACCCCCCGGGACAGGGGTAATGGCTACACCTTC. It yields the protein CASSTPRDRGNGYTF.

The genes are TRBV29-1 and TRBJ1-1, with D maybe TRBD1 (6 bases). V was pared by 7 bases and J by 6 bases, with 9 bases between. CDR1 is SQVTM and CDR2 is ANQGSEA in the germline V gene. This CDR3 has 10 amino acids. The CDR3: CSAPGAEAFF. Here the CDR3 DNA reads TGCAGCGCCCCAGGGGCTGAAGCTTTCTTT.